A selection of T cell receptor beta chains follows, all from one sample in a study of shared clonotypes between healthy human individuals. The repertoire was sequenced with immunoSEQ multiplex PCR; TCRdb's copy has only in-frame clones and lacks some. There are about 1.1 million clones in the sample; about 80% occur only once, and roughly 0.55% lies in the top ten. Sequenced material: memory CD4+ T cells from PBMCs. The receptors here all came from a man between 18 and 35 years old in good health. Some clones in this sample may be carry-over from other donors' samples. Each CDR3 is given with its conserved first and last residue. Each record gives: J gene, V gene, CDR3 protein.

TRBJ2-1 TRBV6-1 CASAGGAGGNNEQFF
TRBJ1-3 TRBV4-3 CASSQRGNRDAGNTIYF
TRBJ1-3 TRBV18 CASSLGTPGNTIYF
TRBJ2-7 TRBV10-3 CAITEPSLAGSSYEQYF
TRBJ2-3 TRBV5-1 CASSSLSGVPADTQYF
TRBJ2-3 TRBV7-9 CASSPHRNTDTQYF
TRBJ1-1 TRBV5-4 CASSRWGVNTEAFF
TRBJ2-3 TRBV5-7 CASSFPTDERADTQYF
TRBJ2-1 TRBV5-1 CASSSGAHNEQFF
TRBJ2-7 TRBV5-1 CASSLGSSGLYEQYF
TRBJ2-2 TRBV2 CASSEAGPRRGTGELFF
TRBJ2-3 TRBV4-2 CASSPGTSNTDTQYF
TRBJ2-4 TRBV7-2 CASSRGGSLAKNIQYF
TRBJ1-2 TRBV4-1 CASSRNGKLNYGYTF
TRBJ2-3 TRBV5-3 CARSLDPSLTDTQYF
TRBJ2-3 TRBV29-1 CSVESSGTDTQYF
TRBJ2-6 TRBV5-1 CASSLDPRPNSGANVLTF
TRBJ2-3 TRBV1 CTSSQDRPSGTSKADTQYF
TRBJ1-2 TRBV5-6 CASSLGVSYGYTF
TRBJ2-7 TRBV6-1 CASSGYRRASVTYEQYF
TRBJ2-6 TRBV27 CASSFEAGSGANVLTF
TRBJ2-5 TRBV5-4 CASSFKGQGAGTQYF
TRBJ2-6 TRBV5-1 CASTDRSGANVLTF
TRBJ1-1 TRBV7-9 CASSFTGINRAEAFF
TRBJ1-5 TRBV6-1 CASSESPYYQPQHF
TRBJ2-6 TRBV5-6 CASSFRVAGANVLTF
TRBJ1-1 TRBV6-6 CASRKGQQNTEAFF
TRBJ1-4 TRBV7-9 CASSSGQGVEKLFF
TRBJ2-5 TRBV28 CASSRTGTLGKTQYF
TRBJ1-6 TRBV30 CAWGRDRGGSPLHF
TRBJ1-1 TRBV2 CASSLRGGMDTEAFF
TRBJ2-5 TRBV15 CATSRGGTGMVETQYF
TRBJ2-1 TRBV25-1 CASSGPPGLGDEQFF
TRBJ1-1 TRBV7-2 CASLGRDRGGTEAFF
TRBJ1-4 TRBV27 CASSSNRAGEHEKLFF
TRBJ1-2 TRBV15 CATSRGGGNYGYTF
TRBJ2-5 TRBV7-3 CASSSETGEDPMKTQYF
TRBJ2-7 TRBV15 CATSSKPTGVNYEQYF
TRBJ2-3 TRBV30 CAWSLGLAGGSTDTQYF
TRBJ1-5 TRBV6-1 CASSETRSNQPQHF
TRBJ1-4 TRBV2 CASSTYATNEKLFF
TRBJ2-3 TRBV30 CAWSVRGTGITDTQYF
TRBJ1-5 TRBV28 CASSLGGTGQPQHF
TRBJ2-7 TRBV7-8 CASSLELEQYF